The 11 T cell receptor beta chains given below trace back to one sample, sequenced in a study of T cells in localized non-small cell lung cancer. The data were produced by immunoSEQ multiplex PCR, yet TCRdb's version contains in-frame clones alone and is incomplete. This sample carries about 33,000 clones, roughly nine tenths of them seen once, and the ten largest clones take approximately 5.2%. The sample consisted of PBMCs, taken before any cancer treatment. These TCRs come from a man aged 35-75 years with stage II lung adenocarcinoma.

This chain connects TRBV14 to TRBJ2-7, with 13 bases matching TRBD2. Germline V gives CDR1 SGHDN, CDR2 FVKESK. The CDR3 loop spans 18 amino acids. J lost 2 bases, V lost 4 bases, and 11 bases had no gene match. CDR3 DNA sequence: TGTGCCAGCAGCCGAGAGAGACTAGCGGGAGGCCGTACCTACGAGCAGTACTTC. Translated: CASSRERLAGGRTYEQYF. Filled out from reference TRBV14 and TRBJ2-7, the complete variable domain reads EAGVTQFPSHSVIEKGQTVTLRCDPISGHDNLYWYRRVMGKEIKFLLHFVKESKQDESGMPNNRFLAERTGGTYSTLKVQPAELEDSGVYFCASSRERLAGGRTYEQYFGPGTRLTVT.

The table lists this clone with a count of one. The DNA of the CDR3 is TGTGCCAGCAGCTCCTCCACCAGCGGGAGGGGCCGGGAGCAGTACTTC. It yields the protein CASSSSTSGRGREQYF. The gene calls are TRBV7-2 and TRBJ2-7; 10 bases map to TRBD2. Trimming took 4 bases from V and 7 from J; bases not matched to a gene: 13. Looked up from germline, CDR1 is SGHTA and CDR2 is FQGNSA. This CDR3 comprises 16 residues.

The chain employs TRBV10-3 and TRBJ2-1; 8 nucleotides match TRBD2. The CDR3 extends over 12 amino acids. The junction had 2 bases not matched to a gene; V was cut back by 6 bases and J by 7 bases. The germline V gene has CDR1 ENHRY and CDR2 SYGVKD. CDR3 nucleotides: TGTGCCATCAGGGGACTAGAGAATGAGCAGTTCTTC. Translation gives CAIRGLENEQFF.

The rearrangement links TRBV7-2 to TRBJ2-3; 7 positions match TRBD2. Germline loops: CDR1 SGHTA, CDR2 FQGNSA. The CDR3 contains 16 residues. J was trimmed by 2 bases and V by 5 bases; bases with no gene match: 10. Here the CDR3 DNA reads TGTGCCAGCAGCAGAGCGGGATCACGGGCCACAGATACGCAGTATTTT. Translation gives CASSRAGSRATDTQYF.

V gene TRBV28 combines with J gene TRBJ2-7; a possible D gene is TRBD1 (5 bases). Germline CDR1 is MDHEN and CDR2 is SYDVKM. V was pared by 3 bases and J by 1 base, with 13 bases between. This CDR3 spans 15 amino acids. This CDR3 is CASSLSAGNSYEQYF. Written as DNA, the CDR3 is TGTGCCAGCAGTTTGAGCGCAGGGAATTCCTACGAGCAGTACTTC.

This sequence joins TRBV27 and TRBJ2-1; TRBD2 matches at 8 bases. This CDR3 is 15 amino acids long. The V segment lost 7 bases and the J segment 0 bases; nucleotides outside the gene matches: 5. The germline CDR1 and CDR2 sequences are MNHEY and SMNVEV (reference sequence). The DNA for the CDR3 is TGTGCCAGCATCCCAAGCGGGAGCTCCTACAATGAGCAGTTCTTC. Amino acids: CASIPSGSSYNEQFF.

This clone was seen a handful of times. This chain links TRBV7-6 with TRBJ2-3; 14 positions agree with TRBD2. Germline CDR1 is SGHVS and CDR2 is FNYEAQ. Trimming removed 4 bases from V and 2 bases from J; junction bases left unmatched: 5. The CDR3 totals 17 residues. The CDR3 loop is CASSWGLAGAPTDTQYF. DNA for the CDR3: TGTGCCAGCAGCTGGGGACTAGCGGGAGCCCCCACAGATACGCAGTATTTT.

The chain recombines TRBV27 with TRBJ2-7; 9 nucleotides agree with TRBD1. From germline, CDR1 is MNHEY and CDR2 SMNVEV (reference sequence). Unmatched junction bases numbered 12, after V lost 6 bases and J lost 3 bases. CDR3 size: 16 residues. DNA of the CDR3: TGTGCCAGCAGACTGAGAGAGGGACAGGGTGTCTACGAGCAGTACTTC. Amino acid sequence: CASRLREGQGVYEQYF.

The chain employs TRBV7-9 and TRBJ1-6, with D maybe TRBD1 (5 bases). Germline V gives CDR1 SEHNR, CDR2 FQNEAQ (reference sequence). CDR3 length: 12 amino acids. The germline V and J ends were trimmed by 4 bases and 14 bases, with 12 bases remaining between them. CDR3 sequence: CASSSGTVALHF. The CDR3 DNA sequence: TGTGCCAGCAGCTCGGGGACGGTTGCCCTCCACTTT.

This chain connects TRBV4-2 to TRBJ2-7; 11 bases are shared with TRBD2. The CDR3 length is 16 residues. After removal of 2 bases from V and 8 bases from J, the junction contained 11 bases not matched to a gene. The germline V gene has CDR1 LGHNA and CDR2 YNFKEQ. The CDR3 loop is CASSQSGLADLYQQYF. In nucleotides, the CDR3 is TGTGCCAGCAGCCAATCGGGACTAGCGGACTTATACCAGCAGTACTTC.

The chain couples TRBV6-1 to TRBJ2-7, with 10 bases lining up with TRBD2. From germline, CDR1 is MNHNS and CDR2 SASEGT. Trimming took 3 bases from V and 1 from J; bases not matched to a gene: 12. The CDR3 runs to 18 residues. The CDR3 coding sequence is TGTGCCAGCAGTGAGGTAGCGGGAGGTATTTCGAGATCCTACGAGCAGTACTTC. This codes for CASSEVAGGISRSYEQYF.